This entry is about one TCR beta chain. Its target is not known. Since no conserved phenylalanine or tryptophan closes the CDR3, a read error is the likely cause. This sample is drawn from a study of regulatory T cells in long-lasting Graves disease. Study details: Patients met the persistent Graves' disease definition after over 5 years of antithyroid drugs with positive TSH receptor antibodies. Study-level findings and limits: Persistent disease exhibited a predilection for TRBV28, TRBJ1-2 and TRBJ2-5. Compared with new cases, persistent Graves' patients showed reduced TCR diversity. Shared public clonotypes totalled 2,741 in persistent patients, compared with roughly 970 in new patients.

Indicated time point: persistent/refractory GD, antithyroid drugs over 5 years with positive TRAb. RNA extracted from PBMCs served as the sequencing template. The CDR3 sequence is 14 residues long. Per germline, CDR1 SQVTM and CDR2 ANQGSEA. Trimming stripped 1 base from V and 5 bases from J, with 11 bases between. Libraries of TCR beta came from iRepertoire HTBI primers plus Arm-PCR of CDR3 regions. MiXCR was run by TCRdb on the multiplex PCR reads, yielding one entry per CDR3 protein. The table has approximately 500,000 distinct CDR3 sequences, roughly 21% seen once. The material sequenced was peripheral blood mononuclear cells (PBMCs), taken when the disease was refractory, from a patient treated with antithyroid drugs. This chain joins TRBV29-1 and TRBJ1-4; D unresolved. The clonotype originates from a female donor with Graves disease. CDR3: CSVEVPAQNEKLFS. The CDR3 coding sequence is TGCAGCGTTGAAGTACCGGCCCAAAATGAAAAACTGTTTTCT.